One TCR beta chain is described in this entry. This specimen comes from a study of blood T cell repertoires in COVID-19. In the study overall: From T cells, B-cell-depleted T cells, or PBMCs came the material, which was cDNA or gDNA.

Participants were aged about 18 to 89 years, lived in around 25 US areas, and enrolled virtually. Participant-given clinical history determined each cohort assignment. The study counted Cohort 3 donors as recovered given two negative PCRs, clearance, or symptom resolution. Assay: immunoSEQ multiplex PCR; the TCRdb copy retains only in-frame clones and omits some. This table holds approximately 280,000 clones, 85% found once. The CDR3 extends over 13 amino acids. With V trimmed by 5 bases and J by 7 bases, 4 bases remained unmatched. J is TRBJ2-1 and V is TRBV12-3 or TRBV12-4; 8 nucleotides agree with TRBD2. The receptor was isolated from a woman in her 50s who had recovered from COVID-19. Sequencing was done on a sample of PBMCs or T cells enriched from blood (not recorded which). The CDR3 DNA reads TGTGCCAGCAGTCCCGGGGGGGGTAATGAGCAGTTCTTC. It yields the protein CASSPGGGNEQFF.